One and the same sample provided the 6 T cell receptor beta chains below, sequenced in a study of PD-L1 blockade in urothelial cancer. Stated time point: pretreatment peripheral blood. Profiled with immunoSEQ multiplex PCR; TCRdb holds only in-frame clones, not every one. Of tens of thousands of clones in the sample, roughly 75% were seen once. The sequencing used PBMCs, collected around atezolizumab (anti-PD-L1) treatment. All receptors come from an older man with urothelial cancer.

V is TRBV6-1 and J is TRBJ2-2, with 7 bases matching TRBD1. Unmatched junction bases numbered 5, after V lost 6 bases and J lost 4 bases. The germline gives CDR1 MNHNS, CDR2 SASEGT. The CDR3 runs 14 residues. The CDR3 DNA reads TGTGCCAGCAGCACGACAGGGACCACCGGGGAGCTGTTTTTT. Amino acid sequence: CASSTTGTTGELFF.

The gene calls are TRBV6-1 and TRBJ1-5, with D uncertain. V shed 6 bases and J shed 7 bases, with 7 bases lying between them. CDR3 length: 11 residues. Germline-derived CDR1 and CDR2 are MNHNS and SASEGT. The CDR3 is CASRREQPQHF. The CDR3 DNA sequence: TGTGCCAGCAGAAGGGAGCAGCCCCAGCATTTT.

The rearrangement joins TRBV18 to TRBJ2-3; a possible D gene is TRBD2 (5 bases). The germline gives CDR1 KGHSH, CDR2 LQKENI. V lost 1 base, J lost 3 bases, and 14 bases lay in between. This CDR3 is built from 16 residues. This CDR3 reads CASSPLSRLKTDTQYF. DNA for the CDR3: TGTGCCAGCTCACCACTTTCGAGACTAAAGACAGATACGCAGTATTTT.

The genes are TRBV19 and TRBJ1-1; tentative D call: TRBD1 (6 bases). The CDR3 is made up of 15 amino acids. Germline V gene data show CDR1 as LNHDA and CDR2 as SQIVND (reference sequence). V gave up 4 bases and J gave up 6 bases, with 18 bases separating them. CDR3 DNA: TGTGCCAGTAGTAGGGGCGACAGGAACATACCTGAAGCTTTCTTT. Residues: CASSRGDRNIPEAFF. The whole variable domain, remainder taken from reference TRBV19 and TRBJ1-1, is DGGITQSPKYLFRKEGQNVTLSCEQNLNHDAMYWYRQDPGQGLRLIYYSQIVNDFQKGDIAEGYSVSREKKESFPLTVTSAQKNPTAFYLCASSRGDRNIPEAFFGQGTRLTVV.

The rearrangement uses TRBV30 and TRBJ2-7, with 7 positions matching TRBD2. V shed 3 bases, J shed 2 bases, and the junction held 4 bases outside the gene matches. Germline assignment: CDR1 GTSNPN and CDR2 SVGIG (reference sequence). This CDR3 is 13 amino acids long. CDR3 sequence: CAWRRAGAYEQYF. DNA of the CDR3: TGTGCCTGGAGGCGGGCGGGGGCCTACGAGCAGTACTTC.

This sequence joins TRBV6-1 and TRBJ1-2, with D perhaps matching TRBD1 (5 bases). CDR1 MNHNS and CDR2 SASEGT come from the germline V gene. CDR3 length equals 13 residues. Trimming pared 8 bases from V and 4 bases from J, leaving 14 bases between. The CDR3 loop is CASQTGDVYGYTF. The CDR3 DNA is TGTGCCAGCCAAACGGGGGACGTCTATGGCTACACCTTC.